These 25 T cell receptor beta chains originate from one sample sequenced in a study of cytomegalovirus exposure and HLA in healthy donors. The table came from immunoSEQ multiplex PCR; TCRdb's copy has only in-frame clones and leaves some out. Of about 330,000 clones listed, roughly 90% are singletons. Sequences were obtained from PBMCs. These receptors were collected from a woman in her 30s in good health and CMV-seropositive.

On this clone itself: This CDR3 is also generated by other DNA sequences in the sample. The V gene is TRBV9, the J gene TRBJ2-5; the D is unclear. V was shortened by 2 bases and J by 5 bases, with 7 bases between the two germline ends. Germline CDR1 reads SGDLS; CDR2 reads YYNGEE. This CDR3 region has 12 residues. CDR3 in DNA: TGTGCCAGCAGCGTGGGTGGCGAGACCCAGTACTTC. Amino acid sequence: CASSVGGETQYF.

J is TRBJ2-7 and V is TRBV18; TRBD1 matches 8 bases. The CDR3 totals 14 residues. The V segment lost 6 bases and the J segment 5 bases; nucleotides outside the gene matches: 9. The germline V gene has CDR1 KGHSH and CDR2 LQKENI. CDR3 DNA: TGTGCCAGCTCCCCGGGTGCAGGGGGCGACGAGCAGTACTTC. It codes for CASSPGAGGDEQYF.

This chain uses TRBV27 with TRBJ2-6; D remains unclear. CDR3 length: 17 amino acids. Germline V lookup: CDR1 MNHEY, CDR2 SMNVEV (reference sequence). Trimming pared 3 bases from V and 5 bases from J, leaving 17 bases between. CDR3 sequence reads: CASSFGVRYSRANVLTF. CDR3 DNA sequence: TGTGCCAGCAGTTTTGGAGTTCGCTACAGTCGGGCCAACGTCCTGACTTTC.

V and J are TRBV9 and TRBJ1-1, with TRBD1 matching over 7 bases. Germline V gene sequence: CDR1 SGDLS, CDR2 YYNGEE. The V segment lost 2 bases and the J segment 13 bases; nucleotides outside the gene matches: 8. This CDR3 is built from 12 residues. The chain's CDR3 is CASSVGRQGDFF. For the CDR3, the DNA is TGTGCCAGCAGCGTGGGGAGACAGGGTGATTTCTTT.

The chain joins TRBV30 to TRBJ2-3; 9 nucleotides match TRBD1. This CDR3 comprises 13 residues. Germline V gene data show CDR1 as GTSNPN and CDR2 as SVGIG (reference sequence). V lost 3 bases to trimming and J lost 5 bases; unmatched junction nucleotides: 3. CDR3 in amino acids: CAWRPTGGDTQYF. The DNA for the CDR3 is TGTGCCTGGAGACCGACAGGGGGAGATACGCAGTATTTT.

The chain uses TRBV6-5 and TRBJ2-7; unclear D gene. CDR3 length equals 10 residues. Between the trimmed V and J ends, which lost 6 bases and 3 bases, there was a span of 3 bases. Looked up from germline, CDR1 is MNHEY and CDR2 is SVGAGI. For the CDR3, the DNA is TGTGCCAGCAGCAACTACGAGCAGTACTTC. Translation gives CASSNYEQYF.

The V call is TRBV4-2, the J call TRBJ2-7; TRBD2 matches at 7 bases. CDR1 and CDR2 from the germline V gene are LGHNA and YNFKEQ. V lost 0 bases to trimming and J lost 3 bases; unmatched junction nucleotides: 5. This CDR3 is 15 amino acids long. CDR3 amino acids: CASSQDREGGYEQYF. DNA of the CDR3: TGTGCCAGCAGCCAAGATAGGGAGGGAGGCTACGAGCAGTACTTC.

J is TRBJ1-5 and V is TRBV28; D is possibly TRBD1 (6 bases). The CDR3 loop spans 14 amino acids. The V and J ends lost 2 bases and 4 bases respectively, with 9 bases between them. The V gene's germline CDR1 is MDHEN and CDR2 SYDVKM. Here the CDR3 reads CASSLSTGNQPQHF. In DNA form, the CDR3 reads TGTGCCAGCAGTTTAAGTACAGGGAATCAGCCCCAGCATTTT.

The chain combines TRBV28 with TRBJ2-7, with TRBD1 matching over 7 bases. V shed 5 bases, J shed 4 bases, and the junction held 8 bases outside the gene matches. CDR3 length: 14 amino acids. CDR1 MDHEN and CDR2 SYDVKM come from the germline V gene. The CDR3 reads CASSKRDRQYEQYF. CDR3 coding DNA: TGTGCCAGCAGTAAGAGGGACAGACAATACGAGCAGTACTTC.

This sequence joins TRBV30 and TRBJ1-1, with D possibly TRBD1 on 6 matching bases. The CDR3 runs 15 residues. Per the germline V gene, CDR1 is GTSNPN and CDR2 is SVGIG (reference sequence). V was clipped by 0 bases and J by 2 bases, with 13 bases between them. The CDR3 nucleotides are TGTGCCTGGAGTGTATGGGGGGCGGTAAACACTGAAGCTTTCTTT. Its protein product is CAWSVWGAVNTEAFF.

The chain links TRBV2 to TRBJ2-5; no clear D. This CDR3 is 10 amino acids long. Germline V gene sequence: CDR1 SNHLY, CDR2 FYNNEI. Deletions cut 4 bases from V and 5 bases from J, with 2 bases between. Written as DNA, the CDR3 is TGTGCCAGCAGTGTCGAGACCCAGTACTTC. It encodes CASSVETQYF.

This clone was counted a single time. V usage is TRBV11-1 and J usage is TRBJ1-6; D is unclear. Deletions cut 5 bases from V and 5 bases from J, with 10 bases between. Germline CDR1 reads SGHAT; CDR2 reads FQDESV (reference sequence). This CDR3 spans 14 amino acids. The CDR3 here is CASSLGSDNSPLHF. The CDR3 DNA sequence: TGTGCCAGCAGCCTCGGGAGCGATAATTCACCCCTCCACTTT. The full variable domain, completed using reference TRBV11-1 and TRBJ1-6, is EAEVAQSPRYKITEKSQAVAFWCDPISGHATLYWYRQILGQGPELLVQFQDESVVDDSQLPKDRFSAERLKGVDSTLKIQPAELGDSAMYLCASSLGSDNSPLHFGNGTRLTVT.

CDR3 sequence (DNA): TGCGCCAGCAGCTTGGCTTCTAGCGGGCCCTACGAGCAGTACTTC. Amino acid sequence: CASSLASSGPYEQYF. The chain carries TRBV5-1 and TRBJ2-7, with 8 positions matching TRBD2. The CDR3 runs to 15 residues. Germline V gives CDR1 SGHRS, CDR2 YFSETQ. The junction had 4 bases not matched to a gene; V was cut back by 0 bases and J by 2 bases.

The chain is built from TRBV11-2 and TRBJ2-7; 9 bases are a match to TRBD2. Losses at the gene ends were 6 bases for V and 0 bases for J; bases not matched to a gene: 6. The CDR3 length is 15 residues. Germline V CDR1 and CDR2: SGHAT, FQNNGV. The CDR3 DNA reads TGTGCCAGCAGAACCCTAGCGGGGAGCTCCTACGAGCAGTACTTC. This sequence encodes CASRTLAGSSYEQYF.

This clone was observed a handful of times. For the CDR3, the DNA is TGTGCCAGCAGCCCAGGGGTAGGGGATCAGCCCCAGCATTTT. Encoded protein: CASSPGVGDQPQHF. This chain links TRBV7-2 with TRBJ1-5, with D possibly TRBD1 on 6 matching bases. Looked up from germline, CDR1 is SGHTA and CDR2 is FQGNSA. CDR3 length equals 14 residues. The V end lost 5 bases, the J end lost 5 bases, and 13 bases lay between the germline ends.

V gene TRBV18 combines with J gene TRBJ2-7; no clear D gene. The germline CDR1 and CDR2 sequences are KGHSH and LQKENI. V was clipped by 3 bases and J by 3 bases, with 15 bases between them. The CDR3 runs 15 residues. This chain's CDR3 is CASSPSEGRDYEQYF. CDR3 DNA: TGTGCCAGCTCACCTTCGGAAGGAAGAGACTACGAGCAGTACTTC.

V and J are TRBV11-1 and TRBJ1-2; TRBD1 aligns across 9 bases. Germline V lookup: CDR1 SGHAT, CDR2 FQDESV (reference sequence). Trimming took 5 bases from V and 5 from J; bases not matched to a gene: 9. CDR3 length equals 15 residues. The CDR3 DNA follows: TGTGCCAGCAGCCTTTTCGACAGGGGGGGATATGGCTACACCTTC. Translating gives CASSLFDRGGYGYTF.

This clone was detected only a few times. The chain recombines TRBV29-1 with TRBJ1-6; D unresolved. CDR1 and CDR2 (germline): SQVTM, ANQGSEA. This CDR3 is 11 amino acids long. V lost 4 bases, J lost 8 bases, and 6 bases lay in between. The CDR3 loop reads CSVGDDSPLHF. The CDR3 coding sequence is TGCAGCGTTGGCGACGATTCACCCCTCCACTTT.

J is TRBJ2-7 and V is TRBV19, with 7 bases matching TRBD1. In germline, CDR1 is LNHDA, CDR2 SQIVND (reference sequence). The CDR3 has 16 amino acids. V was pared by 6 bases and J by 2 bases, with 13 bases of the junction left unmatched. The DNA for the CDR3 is TGTGCCAGTAGCCTACCCAACCTGACAGGGCCCTACGAGCAGTACTTC. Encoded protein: CASSLPNLTGPYEQYF.

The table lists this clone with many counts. This CDR3 reads CASSQQGTTEAFF. The CDR3 DNA reads TGTGCCAGCAGCCAGCAGGGGACCACTGAAGCTTTCTTT. The rearrangement links TRBV14 to TRBJ1-1, with D perhaps TRBD1 (6 bases). The CDR3 has 13 residues. From germline, CDR1 is SGHDN and CDR2 FVKESK. V gave up 3 bases and J gave up 4 bases, with 9 bases separating them.

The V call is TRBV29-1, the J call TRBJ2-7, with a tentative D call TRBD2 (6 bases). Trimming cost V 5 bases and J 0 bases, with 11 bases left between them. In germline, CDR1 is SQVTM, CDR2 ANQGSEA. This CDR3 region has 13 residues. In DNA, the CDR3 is TGCAGCGTTAGGGCGGGGAGCTCCTACGAGCAGTACTTC. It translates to CSVRAGSSYEQYF.

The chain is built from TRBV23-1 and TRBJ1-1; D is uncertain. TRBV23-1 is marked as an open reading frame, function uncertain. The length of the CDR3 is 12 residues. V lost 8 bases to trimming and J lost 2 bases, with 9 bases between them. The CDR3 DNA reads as TGCGCCAGCTACGGTCAAAACACTGAAGCTTTCTTT. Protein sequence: CASYGQNTEAFF.

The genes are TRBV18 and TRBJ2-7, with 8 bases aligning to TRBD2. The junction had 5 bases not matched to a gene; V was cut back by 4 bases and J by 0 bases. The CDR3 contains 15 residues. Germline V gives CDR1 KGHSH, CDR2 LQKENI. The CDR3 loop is CASSRAGGDSYEQYF. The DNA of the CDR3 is TGTGCCAGCTCACGGGCGGGGGGAGACTCCTACGAGCAGTACTTC. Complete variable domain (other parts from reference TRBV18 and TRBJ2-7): NAGVMQNPRHLVRRRGQEARLRCSPMKGHSHVYWYRQLPEEGLKFMVYLQKENIIDESGMPKERFSAEFPKEGPSILRIQQVVRGDSAAYFCASSRAGGDSYEQYFGPGTRLTVT.

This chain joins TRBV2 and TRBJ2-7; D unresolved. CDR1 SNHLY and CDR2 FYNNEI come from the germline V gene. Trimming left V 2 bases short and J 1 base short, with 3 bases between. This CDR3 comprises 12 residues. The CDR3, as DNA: TGTGCCAGCAGTGAAAATTCCTACGAGCAGTACTTC. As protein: CASSENSYEQYF.

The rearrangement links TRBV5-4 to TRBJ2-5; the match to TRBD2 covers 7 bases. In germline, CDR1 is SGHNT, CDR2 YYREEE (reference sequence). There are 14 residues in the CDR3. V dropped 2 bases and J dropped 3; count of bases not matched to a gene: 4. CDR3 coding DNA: TGTGCCAGCAGCTTCGGGGGGACGGAAGAGACCCAGTACTTC. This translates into CASSFGGTEETQYF.